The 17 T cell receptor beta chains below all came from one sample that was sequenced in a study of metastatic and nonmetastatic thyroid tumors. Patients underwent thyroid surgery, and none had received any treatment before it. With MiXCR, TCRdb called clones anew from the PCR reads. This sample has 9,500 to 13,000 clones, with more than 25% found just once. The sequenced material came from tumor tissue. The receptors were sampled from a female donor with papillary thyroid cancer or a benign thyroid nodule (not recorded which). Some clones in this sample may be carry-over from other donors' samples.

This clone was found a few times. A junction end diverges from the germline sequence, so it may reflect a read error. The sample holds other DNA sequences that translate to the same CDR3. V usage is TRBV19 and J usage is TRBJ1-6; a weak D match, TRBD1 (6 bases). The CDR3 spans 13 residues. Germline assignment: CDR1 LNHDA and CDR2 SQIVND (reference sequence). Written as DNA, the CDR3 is TGCGCCAGTAGTCTCAGGGGTAATTCACCCCTCCACTTT. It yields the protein CASSLRGNSPLHF.

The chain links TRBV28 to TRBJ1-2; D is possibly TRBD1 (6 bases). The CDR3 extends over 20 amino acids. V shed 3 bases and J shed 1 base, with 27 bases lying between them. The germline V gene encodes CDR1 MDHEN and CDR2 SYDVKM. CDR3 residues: CASSFWRLGPTRQVNYGYTF. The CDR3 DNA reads TGTGCCAGCAGTTTTTGGCGCCTCGGGCCAACTCGACAGGTTAACTATGGCTACACCTTC.

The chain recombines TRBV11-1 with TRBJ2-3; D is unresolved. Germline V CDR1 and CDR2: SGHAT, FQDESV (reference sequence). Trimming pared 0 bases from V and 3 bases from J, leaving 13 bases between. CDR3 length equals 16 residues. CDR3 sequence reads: CASSLAHVSGTDTQYF. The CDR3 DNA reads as TGTGCCAGCAGCTTAGCGCACGTATCGGGTACAGATACGCAGTATTTT.

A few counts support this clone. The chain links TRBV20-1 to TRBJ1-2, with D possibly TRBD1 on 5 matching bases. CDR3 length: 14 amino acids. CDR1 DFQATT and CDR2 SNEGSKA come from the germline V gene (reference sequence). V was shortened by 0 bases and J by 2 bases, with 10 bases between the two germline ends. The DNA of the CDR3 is TGCAGTGCTAGAGATTCCGGGGGGAACTATGGCTACACCTTC. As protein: CSARDSGGNYGYTF.

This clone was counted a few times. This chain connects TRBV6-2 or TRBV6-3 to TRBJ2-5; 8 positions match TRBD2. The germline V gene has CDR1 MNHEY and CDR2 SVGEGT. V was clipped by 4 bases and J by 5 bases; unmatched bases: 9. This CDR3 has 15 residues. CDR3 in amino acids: CASSSLGRGTETQYF. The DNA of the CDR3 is TGTGCCAGCAGTTCCCTCGGGAGGGGGACGGAGACCCAGTACTTC.

In nucleotides, the CDR3 is TGCAGTGCCACGGAGGGCCAGGCGGCGGGAGGAACCTACGAGCAGTACTTC. Protein sequence: CSATEGQAAGGTYEQYF. This chain joins TRBV20-1 and TRBJ2-7, with 8 bases fitting TRBD2. The CDR3 is 17 residues long. Germline CDR1 and CDR2: DFQATT and SNEGSKA (reference sequence). Trimming took 6 bases from V and 2 from J; bases not matched to a gene: 18.

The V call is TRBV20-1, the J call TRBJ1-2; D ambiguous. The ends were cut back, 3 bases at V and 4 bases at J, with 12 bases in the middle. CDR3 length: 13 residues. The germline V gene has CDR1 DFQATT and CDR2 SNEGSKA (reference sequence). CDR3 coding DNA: TGCAGTGCTAGGGGGATCCCGAGCTATGGCTACACCTTC. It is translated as CSARGIPSYGYTF.

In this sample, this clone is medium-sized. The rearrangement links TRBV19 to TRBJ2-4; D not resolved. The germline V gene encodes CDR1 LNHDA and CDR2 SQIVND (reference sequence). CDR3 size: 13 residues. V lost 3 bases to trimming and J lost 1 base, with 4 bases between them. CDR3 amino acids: CASSITAKNIQYF. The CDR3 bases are TGTGCCAGTAGTATTACGGCCAAAAACATTCAGTACTTC.

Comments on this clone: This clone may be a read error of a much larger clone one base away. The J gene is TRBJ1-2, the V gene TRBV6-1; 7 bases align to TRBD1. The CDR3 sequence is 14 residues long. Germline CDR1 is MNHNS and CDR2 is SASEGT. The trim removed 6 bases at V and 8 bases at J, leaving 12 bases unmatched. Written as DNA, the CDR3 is TGTGCCAGCAGCGAACAGGGGACGTTCTACGGCTACACCTTC. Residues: CASSEQGTFYGYTF.

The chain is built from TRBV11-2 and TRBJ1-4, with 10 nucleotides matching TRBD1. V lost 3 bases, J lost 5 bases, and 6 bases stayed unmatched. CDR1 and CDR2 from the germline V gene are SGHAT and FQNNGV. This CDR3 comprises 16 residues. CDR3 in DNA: TGTGCCAGCAGCTTGGGATGGGGACAGGGGAATGAAAAACTGTTTTTT. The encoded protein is CASSLGWGQGNEKLFF. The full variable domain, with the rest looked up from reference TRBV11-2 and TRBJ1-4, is EAGVAQSPRYKIIEKRQSVAFWCNPISGHATLYWYQQILGQGPKLLIQFQNNGVVDDSQLPKDRFSAERLKGVDSTLKIQPAKLEDSAVYLCASSLGWGQGNEKLFFGSGTQLSVL.

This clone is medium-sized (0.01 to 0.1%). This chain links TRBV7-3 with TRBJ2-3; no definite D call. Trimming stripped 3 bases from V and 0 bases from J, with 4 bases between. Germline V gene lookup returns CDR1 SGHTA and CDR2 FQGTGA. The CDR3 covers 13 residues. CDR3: CASSFLSTDTQYF. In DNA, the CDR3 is TGTGCCAGCAGCTTTCTCAGCACAGATACGCAGTATTTT.

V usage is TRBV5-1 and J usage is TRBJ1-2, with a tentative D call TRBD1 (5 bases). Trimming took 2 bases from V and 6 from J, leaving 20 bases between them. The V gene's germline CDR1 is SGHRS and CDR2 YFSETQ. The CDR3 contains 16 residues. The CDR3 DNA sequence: TGCGCCAGCAGCTTTCATCCCAATATCAGGGTTGATGGCTACACCTTC. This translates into CASSFHPNIRVDGYTF.

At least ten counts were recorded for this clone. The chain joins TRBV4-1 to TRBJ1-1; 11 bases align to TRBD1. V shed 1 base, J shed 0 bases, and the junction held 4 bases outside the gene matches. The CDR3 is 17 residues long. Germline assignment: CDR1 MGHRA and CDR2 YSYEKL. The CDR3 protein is CASSQAGQGVMNTEAFF. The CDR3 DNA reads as TGCGCCAGCAGCCAAGCGGGACAGGGGGTTATGAACACTGAAGCTTTCTTT.

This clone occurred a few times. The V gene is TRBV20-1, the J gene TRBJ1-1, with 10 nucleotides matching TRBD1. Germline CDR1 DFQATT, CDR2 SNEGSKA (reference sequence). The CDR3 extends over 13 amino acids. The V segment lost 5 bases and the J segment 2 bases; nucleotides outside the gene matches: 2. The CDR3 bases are TGCAGTGCTGGGACAGGGGCTAACACTGAAGCTTTCTTT. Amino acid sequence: CSAGTGANTEAFF.

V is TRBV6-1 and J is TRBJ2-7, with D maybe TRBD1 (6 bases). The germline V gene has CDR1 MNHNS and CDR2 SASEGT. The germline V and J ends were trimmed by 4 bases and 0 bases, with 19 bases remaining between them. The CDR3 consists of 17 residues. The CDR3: CASSGGGQFYSSYEQYF. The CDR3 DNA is TGTGCCAGCAGTGGAGGTGGACAGTTTTATAGCTCCTACGAGCAGTACTTC.

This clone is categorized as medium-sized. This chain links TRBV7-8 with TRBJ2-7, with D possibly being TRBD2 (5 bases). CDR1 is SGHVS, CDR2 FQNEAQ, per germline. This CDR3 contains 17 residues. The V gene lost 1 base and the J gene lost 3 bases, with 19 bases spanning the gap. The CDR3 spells CASSLESGGQLIYEQYF. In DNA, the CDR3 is TGTGCCAGCAGCTTAGAATCTGGCGGGCAGCTGATCTACGAGCAGTACTTC.

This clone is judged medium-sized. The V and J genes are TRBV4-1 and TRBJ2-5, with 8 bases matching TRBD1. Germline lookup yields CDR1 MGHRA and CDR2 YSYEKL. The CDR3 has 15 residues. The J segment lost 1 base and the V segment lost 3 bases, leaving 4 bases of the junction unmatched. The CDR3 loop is CASSHPTGGQETQYF. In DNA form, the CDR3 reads TGCGCCAGCAGCCATCCTACAGGGGGCCAAGAGACCCAGTACTTC.